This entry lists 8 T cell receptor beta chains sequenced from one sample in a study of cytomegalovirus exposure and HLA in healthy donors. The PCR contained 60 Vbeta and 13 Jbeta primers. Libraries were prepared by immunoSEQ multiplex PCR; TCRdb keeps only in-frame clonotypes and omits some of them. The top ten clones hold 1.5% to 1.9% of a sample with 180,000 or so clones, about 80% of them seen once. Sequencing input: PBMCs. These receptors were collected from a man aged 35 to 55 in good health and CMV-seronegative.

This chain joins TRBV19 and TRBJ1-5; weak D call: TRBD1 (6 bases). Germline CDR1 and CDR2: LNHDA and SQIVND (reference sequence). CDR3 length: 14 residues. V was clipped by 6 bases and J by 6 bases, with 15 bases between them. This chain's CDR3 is CASRAGTSIQPQHF. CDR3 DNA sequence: TGTGCCAGTAGGGCCGGGACATCAATTCAGCCCCAGCATTTT.

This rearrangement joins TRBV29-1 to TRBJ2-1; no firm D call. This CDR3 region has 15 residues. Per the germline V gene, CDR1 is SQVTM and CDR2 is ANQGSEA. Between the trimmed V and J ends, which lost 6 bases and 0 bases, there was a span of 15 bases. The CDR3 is CSVNLYLSSYNEQFF. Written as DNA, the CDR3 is TGCAGCGTCAACCTGTACTTGAGCTCCTACAATGAGCAGTTCTTC.

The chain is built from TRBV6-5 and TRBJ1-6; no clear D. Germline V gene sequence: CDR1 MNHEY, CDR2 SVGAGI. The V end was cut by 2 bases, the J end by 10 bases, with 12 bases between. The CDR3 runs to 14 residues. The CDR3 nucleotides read TGTGCCAGCAGTTACGCAGGCAGAGAATCACCCCTCCACTTT. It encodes CASSYAGRESPLHF.

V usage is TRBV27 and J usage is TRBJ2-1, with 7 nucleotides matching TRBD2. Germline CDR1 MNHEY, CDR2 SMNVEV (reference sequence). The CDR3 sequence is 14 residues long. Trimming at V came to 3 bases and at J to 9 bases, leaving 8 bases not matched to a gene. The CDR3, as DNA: TGTGCCAGCAGTTTCGTTTTGGGGGGGGGTGAGCAGTTCTTC. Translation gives CASSFVLGGGEQFF.

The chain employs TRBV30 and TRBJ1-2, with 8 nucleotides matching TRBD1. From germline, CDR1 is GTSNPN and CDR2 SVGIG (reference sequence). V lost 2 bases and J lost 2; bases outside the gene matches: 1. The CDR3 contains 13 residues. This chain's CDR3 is CAWSRDRNYGYTF. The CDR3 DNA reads TGTGCCTGGAGTCGGGACAGGAACTATGGCTACACCTTC.

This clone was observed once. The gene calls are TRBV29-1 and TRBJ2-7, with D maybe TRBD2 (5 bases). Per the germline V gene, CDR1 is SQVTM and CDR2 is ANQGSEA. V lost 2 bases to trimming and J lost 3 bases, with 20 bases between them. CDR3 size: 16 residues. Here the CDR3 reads CSVETWTRALVYEQYF. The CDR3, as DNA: TGCAGCGTTGAAACCTGGACCCGAGCACTAGTCTACGAGCAGTACTTC.

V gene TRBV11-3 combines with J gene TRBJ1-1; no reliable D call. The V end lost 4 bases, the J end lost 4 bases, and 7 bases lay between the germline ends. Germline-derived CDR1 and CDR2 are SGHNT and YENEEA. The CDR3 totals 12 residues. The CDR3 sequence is CASSSPSTEAFF. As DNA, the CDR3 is TGTGCCAGCAGCTCCCCGAGCACTGAAGCTTTCTTT.

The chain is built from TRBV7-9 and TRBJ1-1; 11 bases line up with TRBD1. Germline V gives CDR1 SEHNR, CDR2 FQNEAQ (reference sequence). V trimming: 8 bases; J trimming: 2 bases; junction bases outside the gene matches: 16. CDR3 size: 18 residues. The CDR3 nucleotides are TGTGCCAGCGTTGGGACAGGGGGTATCGTCCGTCGAAACACTGAAGCTTTCTTT. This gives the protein CASVGTGGIVRRNTEAFF.